The clone carrying this T cell receptor beta chain was picked up one time. The antigen remains unidentified. Here immunoSEQ multiplex PCR was the method, and the copy in TCRdb shows in-frame clones only, minus some. The table shows nearly 95,000 clones, with 90% to 95% occurring only once. These data belong to a study of Tregs in tolerant kidney transplant recipients. The CDR3 runs 15 residues. The V gene's germline CDR1 is SGHTA and CDR2 FQGTGA. Trimming cost V 4 bases and J 2 bases; bases outside gene matches: 5. Whole-study findings and limits: Nucleotide sequences could not be compared across some patients' samples due to primer changes.

J is TRBJ2-3 and V is TRBV7-3, with 8 bases matching TRBD2. The TCR originated in a human donor who received a combined kidney and bone marrow transplant. The input for sequencing was CD4+ T cells from blood, taken before the transplant. This chain's CDR3 is CASSSLAGSTDTQYF. CDR3 DNA sequence: TGTGCCAGCAGCTCCCTAGCGGGCTCCACAGATACGCAGTATTTT.